Described below is a single T cell receptor (beta chain) sequence and its context. Its antigen is not identified. The same CDR3 arises from other DNA sequences in this sample as well. Of the isolated RNA, all was reverse transcribed, and so the sequenced material was expressed TCRB transcripts. Clones were sequenced by immunoSEQ multiplex PCR, and TCRdb holds only the in-frame ones, with some missing. The sample holds over 600,000 clones, 12% seen once. The data originate from a study of beta chain features in type 1 diabetes. Per germline, CDR1 SQVTM and CDR2 ANQGSEA. Losses at the gene ends were 4 bases for V and 1 base for J; bases not matched to a gene: 2. The CDR3 is 14 residues long. Study conclusions and caveats: Possible PCR preference for shorter templates applied equally to patients and controls. For Type 1 diabetes patients, all four CD4+ subsets carried TCRB CDR3s that were moderately but significantly shorter. A cDNA-based sequencing approach could over-represent cells with high TCR expression.

This clonotype was obtained from a man aged 25 to 45 with type 1 diabetes. The chain uses TRBV29-1 and TRBJ2-3; 10 bases fit TRBD2. Sequences were obtained from naive CD4+ T cells from blood. DNA of the CDR3: TGCAGCGTTGGGCTAGCGGGGGGCACAGATACGCAGTATTTT. Its protein is CSVGLAGGTDTQYF.